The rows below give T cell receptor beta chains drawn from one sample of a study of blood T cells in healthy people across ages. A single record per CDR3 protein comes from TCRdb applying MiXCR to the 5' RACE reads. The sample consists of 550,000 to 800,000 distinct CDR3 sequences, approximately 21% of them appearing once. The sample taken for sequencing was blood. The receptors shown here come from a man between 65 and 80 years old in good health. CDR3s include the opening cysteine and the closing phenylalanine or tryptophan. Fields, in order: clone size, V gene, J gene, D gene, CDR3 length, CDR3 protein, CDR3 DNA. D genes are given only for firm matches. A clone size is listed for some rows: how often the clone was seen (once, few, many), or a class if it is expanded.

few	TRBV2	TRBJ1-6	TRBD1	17	CASSEAAGGKGNSPLHF	TGTGCCAGCAGTGAAGCGGCAGGGGGGAAAGGCAATTCACCCCTCCACTTT
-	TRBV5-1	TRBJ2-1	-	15	CASSVSDSSYNEQFF	TGCGCCAGCAGCGTTAGCGACAGCTCCTACAATGAGCAGTTCTTC
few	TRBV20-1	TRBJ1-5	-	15	CSARVPGDGNQPQHF	TGCAGTGCTAGAGTCCCAGGGGACGGCAATCAGCCCCAGCATTTT
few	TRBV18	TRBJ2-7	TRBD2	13	CASSIAGDLEQYF	TGTGCCAGCTCAATAGCGGGAGATCTCGAGCAGTACTTC
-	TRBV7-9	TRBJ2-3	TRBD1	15	CASSPRTGLEDTQYF	TGTGCCAGCAGCCCACGGACAGGGTTGGAGGATACGCAGTATTTT
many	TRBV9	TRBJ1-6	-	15	CASSPTTGYNSPLHF	TGTGCCAGCAGCCCCACGACAGGCTATAATTCACCCCTCCACTTT
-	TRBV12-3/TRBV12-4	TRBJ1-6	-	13	CASSSGQHSPLHF	TGTGCCAGCAGTTCCGGGCAGCATTCACCCCTCCACTTT
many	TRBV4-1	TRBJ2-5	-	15	CASSQDQTKQETQYF	TGCGCCAGCAGCCAAGATCAGACAAAACAAGAGACCCAGTACTTC
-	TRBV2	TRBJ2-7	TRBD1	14	CASLRDRGPYEQYF	TGTGCCAGCCTCCGGGACAGGGGTCCCTACGAGCAGTACTTC
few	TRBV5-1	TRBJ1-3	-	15	CASTPEGNSGNTIYF	TGCGCCAGCACCCCAGAGGGAAACTCTGGAAACACCATATATTTT
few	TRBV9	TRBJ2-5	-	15	CASSVTGTNQETQYF	TGTGCCAGCAGCGTTACAGGAACCAACCAAGAGACCCAGTACTTC
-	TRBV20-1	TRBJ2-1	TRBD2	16	CSARDGTSGSYNEQFF	TGCAGTGCTAGAGACGGGACTAGCGGGAGTTACAATGAGCAGTTCTTC
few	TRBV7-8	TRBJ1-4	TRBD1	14	CASSSGQPNEKLFF	TGTGCCAGCAGCTCGGGACAGCCTAATGAAAAACTGTTTTTT
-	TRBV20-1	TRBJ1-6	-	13	CSARGQENSPLHF	TGCAGTGCTAGAGGACAGGAAAATTCACCCCTCCACTTT
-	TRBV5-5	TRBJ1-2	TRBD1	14	CASSLATGREGYTF	TGTGCCAGCAGCTTAGCGACAGGGAGGGAAGGCTACACCTTC
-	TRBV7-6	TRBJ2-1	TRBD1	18	CASSLWQGVPSSYNEQFF	TGTGCCAGCAGCTTATGGCAGGGGGTTCCCAGCTCCTACAATGAGCAGTTCTTC
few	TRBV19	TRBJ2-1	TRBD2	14	CASSIGASGAEQFF	TGTGCCAGTAGTATAGGGGCTAGCGGAGCCGAGCAGTTCTTC
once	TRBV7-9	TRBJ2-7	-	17	CASSLGVLGTESYEQYF	TGTGCCAGCAGCTTAGGGGTCCTGGGGACCGAGTCCTACGAGCAGTACTTC
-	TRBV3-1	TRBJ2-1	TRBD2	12	CASSPGGNERFF	TGTGCCAGCAGCCCCGGGGGGAATGAGCGGTTCTTC
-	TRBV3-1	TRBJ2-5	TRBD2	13	CASSQGLAGSQYF	TGTGCCAGCAGCCAAGGTTTAGCGGGGAGCCAGTACTTC
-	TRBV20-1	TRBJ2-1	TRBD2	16	CSATTLAGRPYNEQFF	TGCAGTGCCACCACACTAGCGGGTAGACCCTACAATGAGCAGTTCTTC
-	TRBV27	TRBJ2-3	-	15	CASSPFRGRTDTQYF	TGTGCCAGCAGTCCTTTCAGGGGCCGCACAGATACGCAGTATTTT
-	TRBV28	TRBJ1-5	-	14	CASSSPPVNQPQHF	TGTGCCAGCAGCTCCCCACCTGTCAATCAGCCCCAGCATTTT
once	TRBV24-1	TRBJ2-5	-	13	CATSEWGRETQYF	TGTGCCACCAGTGAATGGGGACGAGAGACCCAGTACTTC
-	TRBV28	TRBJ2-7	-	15	CASSFSQRDSYEQYF	TGTGCCAGCAGTTTCTCGCAAAGGGACTCCTACGAGCAGTACTTC
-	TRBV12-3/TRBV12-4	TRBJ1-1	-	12	CASSVAGVVAFF	TGTGCCAGCAGTGTGGCAGGGGTGGTGGCTTTCTTT
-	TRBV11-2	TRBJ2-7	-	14	CASSLARSTYEQYF	TGTGCCAGCAGCTTAGCGAGGAGTACCTACGAGCAGTACTTC
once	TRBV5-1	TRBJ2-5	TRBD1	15	CASSTTGTAKETQYF	TGCGCCAGCAGCACAACCGGGACAGCTAAAGAGACCCAGTACTTC
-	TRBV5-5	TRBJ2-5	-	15	CASSLEGLSFETQYF	TGTGCCAGCAGCTTAGAAGGGCTGAGTTTCGAGACCCAGTACTTC
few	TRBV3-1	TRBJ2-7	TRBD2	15	CASSQNGLARYEQYF	TGTGCCAGCAGCCAAAACGGACTAGCGCGCTACGAGCAGTACTTC
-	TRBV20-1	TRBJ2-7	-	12	CSAIQYSYEQYF	TGCAGTGCTATTCAGTATTCCTACGAGCAGTACTTC
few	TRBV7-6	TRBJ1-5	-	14	CASSNRLAGDTQHF	TGTGCCAGCAGCAACAGGTTAGCGGGAGATACGCAGCATTTT
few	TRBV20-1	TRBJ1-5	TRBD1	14	CSAKGGASNQPQHF	TGCAGTGCTAAAGGGGGCGCGAGCAATCAGCCCCAGCATTTT
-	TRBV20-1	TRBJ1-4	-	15	CSARGWGRRDEKLFF	TGCAGTGCTAGAGGGTGGGGAAGGCGGGATGAAAAACTGTTTTTT
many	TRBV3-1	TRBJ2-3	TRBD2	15	CASSQSSGSTDTQYF	TGTGCCAGCAGCCAATCTAGCGGCAGCACAGATACGCAGTATTTT
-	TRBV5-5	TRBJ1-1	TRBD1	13	CASSSGTGSAAFF	TGTGCCAGCAGCTCTGGGACAGGAAGCGCAGCTTTCTTT
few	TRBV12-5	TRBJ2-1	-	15	CASGLGAVTYNEQFF	TGTGCTAGTGGTTTGGGGGCGGTCACGTACAATGAGCAGTTCTTC
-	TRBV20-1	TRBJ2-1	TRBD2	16	CSDSLTSGRARNEQFF	TGCAGTGATTCCTTGACTAGCGGGAGGGCCCGGAATGAGCAGTTCTTC
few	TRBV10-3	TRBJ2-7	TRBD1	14	CARTGTGGGYEQYF	TGTGCCAGAACCGGGACAGGGGGCGGGTACGAGCAGTACTTC
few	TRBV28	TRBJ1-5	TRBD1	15	CASSSQGIGNQPQHF	TGTGCCAGCAGTTCACAGGGGATAGGCAATCAGCCCCAGCATTTT
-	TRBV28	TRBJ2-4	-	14	CASLAGRPKNIQYF	TGTGCCAGCCTCGCCGGAAGGCCGAAAAACATTCAGTACTTC
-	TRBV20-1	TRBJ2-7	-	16	CSARMPLIAVSYEQYF	TGCAGTGCTAGAATGCCCCTTATAGCCGTTTCGTACGAGCAGTACTTC
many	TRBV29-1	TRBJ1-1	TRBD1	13	CSVTTGRGTEAFF	TGCAGCGTGACGACAGGGAGAGGGACTGAAGCTTTCTTT
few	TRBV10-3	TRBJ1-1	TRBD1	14	CAITAGGLNTEAFF	TGTGCCATCACGGCAGGGGGCTTGAACACTGAAGCTTTCTTT
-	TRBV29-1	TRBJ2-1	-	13	CSVETPSRNEQFF	TGCAGCGTTGAAACTCCCTCTCGGAATGAGCAGTTCTTC
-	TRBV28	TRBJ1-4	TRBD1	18	CASSLFRTGTATNEKLFF	TGTGCCAGCAGTTTATTCCGGACAGGGACCGCAACTAATGAAAAACTGTTTTTT
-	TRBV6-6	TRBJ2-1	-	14	CASSYPPERNEQFF	TGTGCCAGCAGTTACCCGCCGGAGAGGAATGAGCAGTTCTTC
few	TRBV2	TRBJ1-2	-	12	CAGQANNYGYTF	TGTGCCGGCCAGGCCAATAACTATGGCTACACCTTC
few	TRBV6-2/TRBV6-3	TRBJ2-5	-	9	CASTGKQYF	TGTGCCTCAACAGGGAAGCAGTACTTC
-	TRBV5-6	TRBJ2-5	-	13	CASSLLTRETQYF	TGTGCCAGCAGCTTGTTGACAAGGGAGACCCAGTACTTC
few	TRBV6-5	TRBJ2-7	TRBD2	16	CASSYGGLAGDSEQYF	TGTGCCAGCAGTTACGGAGGACTAGCGGGAGACTCGGAGCAGTACTTC
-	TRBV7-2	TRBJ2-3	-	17	CASSPSLRGLSADTQYF	TGTGCCAGCAGCCCCTCCCTGCGGGGTTTGAGCGCAGATACGCAGTATTTT
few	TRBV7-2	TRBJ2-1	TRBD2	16	CASSLMAGGTYNEQFF	TGTGCCAGCAGCTTAATGGCGGGAGGTACCTACAATGAGCAGTTCTTC
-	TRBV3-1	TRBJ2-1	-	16	CASSQGISGSYNEQFF	TGTGCCAGCAGCCAAGGGATTAGCGGCTCCTACAATGAGCAGTTCTTC
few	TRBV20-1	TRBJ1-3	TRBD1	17	CSAEEPYRGQAGNTIYF	TGCAGTGCTGAGGAGCCTTACAGGGGGCAAGCTGGAAACACCATATATTTT
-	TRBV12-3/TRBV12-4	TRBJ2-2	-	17	CASSRTAGASVTGELFF	TGTGCCAGCAGCCGAACGGCGGGGGCCTCGGTCACCGGGGAGCTGTTTTTT
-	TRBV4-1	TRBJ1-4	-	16	CASSQDMGTTNEKLFF	TGCGCCAGCAGCCAAGATATGGGTACAACTAATGAAAAACTGTTTTTT
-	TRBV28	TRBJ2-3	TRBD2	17	CASSSPGLAGGRDTQYF	TGTGCCAGCAGTTCCCCCGGACTAGCGGGGGGACGGGATACGCAGTATTTT
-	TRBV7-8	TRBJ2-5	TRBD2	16	CASSFGSGRTEETQYF	TGTGCCAGCAGCTTTGGTAGCGGGAGGACAGAAGAGACCCAGTACTTC
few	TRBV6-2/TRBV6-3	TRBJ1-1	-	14	CASSYSLFQGEAFF	TGTGCCAGCAGTTACTCGCTTTTTCAGGGTGAAGCTTTCTTT